This record covers a single T cell receptor beta chain. The sample originates from a study of OX40 agonist ivuxolimab in advanced cancers. Turning to the study itself: Three individuals attained partial responses, comprising one hepatocellular carcinoma case and two cutaneous melanoma cases.

Using immunoSEQ multiplex PCR, the repertoire was profiled, and TCRdb retains in-frame clones only, with some absent. Of 100,000 to 150,000 clones listed, around nine tenths are singletons. The V end lost 7 bases, the J end lost 3 bases, and 14 bases lay between the germline ends. This CDR3 spans 13 amino acids. CDR1 is SGHDT, CDR2 YYEEEE, per germline. The material sequenced was CD4+ or CD8+ T cells sorted from blood, taken in a trial of the OX40 agonist ivuxolimab. This sequence was found in an adult with an advanced solid tumor such as melanoma, head and neck, liver or kidney cancer. The rearrangement joins TRBV5-6 to TRBJ2-7, with D possibly being TRBD1 or TRBD2 (5 bases each). CDR3 amino acids: CASYLAGSYEQYF. In nucleotides, the CDR3 is TGTGCCAGCTACTTGGCAGGGAGCTACGAGCAGTACTTC. The full variable domain, with the rest looked up from reference TRBV5-6 and TRBJ2-7, is DAGVTQSPTHLIKTRGQQVTLRCSPKSGHDTVSWYQQALGQGPQFIFQYYEEEERQRGNFPDRFSGHQFPNYSSELNVNALLLGDSALYLCASYLAGSYEQYFGPGTRLTVT.